The present T cell receptor beta chain was sequenced within a study of shared clonotypes between healthy human individuals. Study-level background: Donors consisted of two women and a few men between 18 and 49.

The CDR3 sequence is 15 residues long. The V gene's germline CDR1 is SGHRS and CDR2 YFSETQ. V trimming: 4 bases; J trimming: 4 bases; junction bases outside the gene matches: 7. Regarding the study as a whole: Sampling included only blood; tissue repertoires likely differ.

About this clone: Its antigen is still unknown.

In replicate PCRs of sorted subsets, roughly 200 ng DNA, tens of thousands of T cell genomes, was used. Assay used: immunoSEQ multiplex PCR; TCRdb lists only in-frame clones, some missing. The table includes 2 million to 3 million clones, 93% detected once. This TCR derives from a man younger than 35 in good health. Some clones in this sample may be carry-over from other donors' samples. The chain couples TRBV5-1 to TRBJ1-1, with 10 positions matching TRBD1. The source material was naive CD4+ T cells from PBMCs. Subset described: CD45RA+ positively selected. The CDR3 sequence is CASSDPTGGGTEAFF. In DNA, the CDR3 is TGCGCCAGCAGCGATCCGACAGGGGGCGGCACTGAAGCTTTCTTT.